The rows below give T cell receptor beta chains drawn from one sample of a study of post-analysis software for immune sequencing data. From the PCR reads, TCRdb called clonotypes with MiXCR, one entry per CDR3 protein. This repertoire shows about 540,000 distinct CDR3 sequences, 34% found once; its top ten account for about 6%. Sequencing input: blood. The source is a girl under 18 with multiple sclerosis. CDR3s include the opening cysteine and the closing phenylalanine or tryptophan. Fields, in order: D gene, V gene, clone size, CDR3 length, CDR3 protein. D genes are given only for firm matches. Only some rows state a clone size, as once, few, many or a class for expanded clones.

D gene: -; V gene: TRBV29-1; clone size: many; CDR3 length: 12; CDR3 protein: CSFLGGANVLTF
D gene: -; V gene: TRBV7-9; clone size: -; CDR3 length: 16; CDR3 protein: CASSLRVQFSTDTQYF
D gene: TRBD1; V gene: TRBV20-1; clone size: -; CDR3 length: 12; CDR3 protein: CSTTGTGSEQFF
D gene: -; V gene: TRBV20-1; clone size: few; CDR3 length: 12; CDR3 protein: CRASPRNYGYTF
D gene: -; V gene: TRBV2; clone size: -; CDR3 length: 15; CDR3 protein: CASSENGDRGTEAFF
D gene: -; V gene: TRBV10-3; clone size: few; CDR3 length: 12; CDR3 protein: CATGDKNYGYTF
D gene: TRBD1; V gene: TRBV24-1; clone size: few; CDR3 length: 14; CDR3 protein: CATSDPTGIETQYF
D gene: TRBD1; V gene: TRBV20-1; clone size: few; CDR3 length: 13; CDR3 protein: CSASVRGPETQYF
D gene: TRBD1; V gene: TRBV4-2; clone size: -; CDR3 length: 16; CDR3 protein: CASSQGGQGVEYEQYF
D gene: TRBD2; V gene: TRBV5-1; clone size: few; CDR3 length: 16; CDR3 protein: CASSLDAGRVADTQYF
D gene: -; V gene: TRBV7-9; clone size: few; CDR3 length: 14; CDR3 protein: CASSRQLVYNEQFF
D gene: -; V gene: TRBV20-1; clone size: -; CDR3 length: 15; CDR3 protein: CSARPPGLTNYGYTF
D gene: -; V gene: TRBV20-1; clone size: -; CDR3 length: 13; CDR3 protein: CSASSPGPYEQYF
D gene: -; V gene: TRBV20-1; clone size: once; CDR3 length: 11; CDR3 protein: CSAPLTDRQYF
D gene: -; V gene: TRBV20-1; clone size: -; CDR3 length: 16; CDR3 protein: CSARTPGPRRTDTQYF